This T cell receptor (beta chain) was sequenced for a study of cytomegalovirus exposure and HLA in healthy donors. Whole-study findings and limits: TCR beta chains numbering some 160 were designated cytomegalovirus-associated. Later analysis revealed greater clonal expansion in HLA-associated TCR beta chains than in equally common others. Evidence from a later analysis indicated that most CMV-associated TCR beta chains looked HLA-restricted. Immune exposure information comprised only CMV serostatus.

PCR amplification relied on 60 Vbeta primers (plus 13 Jbeta primers). Data came from immunoSEQ multiplex PCR; TCRdb stores just in-frame clones and leaves some out. The sample has about 200,000 clones, approximately 80% seen once; the top ten hold 0.098%. A note on this clone: Its antigen remains unidentified.

This clonotype was sampled from a boy aged 2 to 9 in good health and CMV-seronegative. Sequenced sample: PBMCs.

CDR3 region: CASKGRGTSYEQYF. CDR3 nucleotides: TGTGCCAGCAAAGGAAGGGGAACTTCCTACGAGCAGTACTTC. J is TRBJ2-7 and V is TRBV6-5, with D possibly TRBD1 on 5 matching bases. Germline V gene sequence: CDR1 MNHEY, CDR2 SVGAGI. The CDR3 loop spans 14 amino acids. The V and J ends lost 7 bases and 1 base respectively, with 14 bases between them.